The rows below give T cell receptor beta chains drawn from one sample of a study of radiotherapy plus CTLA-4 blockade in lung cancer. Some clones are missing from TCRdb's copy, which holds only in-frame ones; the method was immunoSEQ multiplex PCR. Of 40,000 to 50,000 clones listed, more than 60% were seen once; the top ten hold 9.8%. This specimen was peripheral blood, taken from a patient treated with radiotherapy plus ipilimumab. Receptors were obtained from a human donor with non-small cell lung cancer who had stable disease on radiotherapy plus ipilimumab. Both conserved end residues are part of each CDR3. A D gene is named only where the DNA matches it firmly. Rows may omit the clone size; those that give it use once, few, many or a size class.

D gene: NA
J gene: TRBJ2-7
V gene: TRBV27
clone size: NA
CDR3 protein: CASSTYEQYF
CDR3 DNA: TGTGCCAGCAGTACCTACGAGCAGTACTTC

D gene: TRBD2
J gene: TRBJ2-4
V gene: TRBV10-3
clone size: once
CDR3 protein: CAISESGTSGVLAKNIQYF
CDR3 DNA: TGTGCCATCAGTGAGTCGGGGACTAGCGGGGTTCTAGCCAAAAACATTCAGTACTTC

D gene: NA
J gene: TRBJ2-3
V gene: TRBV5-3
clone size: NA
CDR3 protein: CARSLGRGYTDTQYF
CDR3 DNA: TGTGCCAGAAGCTTGGGCAGGGGCTACACAGATACGCAGTATTTT

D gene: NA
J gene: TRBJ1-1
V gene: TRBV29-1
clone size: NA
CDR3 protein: CSVAPFVTEAFF
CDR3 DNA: TGCAGCGTGGCCCCGTTCGTCACTGAAGCTTTCTTT

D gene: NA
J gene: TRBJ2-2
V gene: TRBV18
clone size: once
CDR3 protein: CASSPPMGIGTGELFF
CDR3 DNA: TGTGCCAGCTCACCACCGATGGGCATAGGCACCGGGGAGCTGTTTTTT

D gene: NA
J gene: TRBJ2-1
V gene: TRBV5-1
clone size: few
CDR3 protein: CASSLEGTYNEQFF
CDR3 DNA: TGCGCCAGCAGCTTGGAGGGGACCTACAATGAGCAGTTCTTC

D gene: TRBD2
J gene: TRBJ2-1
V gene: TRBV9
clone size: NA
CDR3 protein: CASSVAAGGSGGGLNEQFF
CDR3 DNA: TGTGCCAGCAGCGTCGCAGCGGGGGGTAGCGGGGGGGGCCTCAATGAGCAGTTCTTC

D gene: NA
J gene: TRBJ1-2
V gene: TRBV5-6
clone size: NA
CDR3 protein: CASSLIGAGYTF
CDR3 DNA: TGTGCCAGCAGCTTGATCGGTGCTGGCTACACCTTC

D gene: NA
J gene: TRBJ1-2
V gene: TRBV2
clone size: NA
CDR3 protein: CASARDSGHHGYTF
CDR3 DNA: TGTGCCAGCGCCAGGGATTCGGGACACCATGGCTACACCTTC

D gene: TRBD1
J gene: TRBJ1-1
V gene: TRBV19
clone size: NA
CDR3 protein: CASSIAPGQKFGAEAFF
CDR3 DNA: TGTGCCAGTAGTATAGCACCGGGACAGAAGTTCGGCGCTGAAGCTTTCTTT

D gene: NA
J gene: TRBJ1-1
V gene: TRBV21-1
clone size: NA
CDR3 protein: CASSNRGQGQNTEAFF
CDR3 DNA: TGTGCCAGCAGCAACAGGGGACAGGGGCAAAACACTGAAGCTTTCTTT

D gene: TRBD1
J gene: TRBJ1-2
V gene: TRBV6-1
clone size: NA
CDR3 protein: CASSPRQGAGGYTF
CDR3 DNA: TGTGCCAGCAGTCCTCGACAGGGGGCGGGTGGCTACACCTTC

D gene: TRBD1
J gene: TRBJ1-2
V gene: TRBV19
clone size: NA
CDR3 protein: CASSIDPQGAATYGYTF
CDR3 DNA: TGTGCCAGTAGTATAGATCCGCAGGGGGCCGCGACCTATGGCTACACCTTC

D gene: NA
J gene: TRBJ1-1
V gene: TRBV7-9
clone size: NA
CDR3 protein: CASSLARSDTEAFF
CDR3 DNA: TGTGCCAGCAGCTTAGCCAGGTCAGACACTGAAGCTTTCTTT

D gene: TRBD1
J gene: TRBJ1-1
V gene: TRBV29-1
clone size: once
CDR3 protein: CSVTGLVITEAFF
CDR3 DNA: TGCAGCGTGACAGGGCTCGTTATCACTGAAGCTTTCTTT

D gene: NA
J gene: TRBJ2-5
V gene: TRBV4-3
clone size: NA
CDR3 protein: CASSQDRGETQYF
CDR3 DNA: TGCGCCAGCAGCCAAGACCGGGGGGAGACCCAGTACTTC

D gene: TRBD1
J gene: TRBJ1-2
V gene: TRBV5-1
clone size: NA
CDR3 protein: CASSPGQEWGYTF
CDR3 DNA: TGCGCCAGCAGCCCCGGACAGGAGTGGGGCTACACCTTC

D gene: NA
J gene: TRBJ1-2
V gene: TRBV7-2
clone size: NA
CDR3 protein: CASSLAYSYGYTF
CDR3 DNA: TGTGCCAGCAGCTTAGCTTACTCCTATGGCTACACCTTC